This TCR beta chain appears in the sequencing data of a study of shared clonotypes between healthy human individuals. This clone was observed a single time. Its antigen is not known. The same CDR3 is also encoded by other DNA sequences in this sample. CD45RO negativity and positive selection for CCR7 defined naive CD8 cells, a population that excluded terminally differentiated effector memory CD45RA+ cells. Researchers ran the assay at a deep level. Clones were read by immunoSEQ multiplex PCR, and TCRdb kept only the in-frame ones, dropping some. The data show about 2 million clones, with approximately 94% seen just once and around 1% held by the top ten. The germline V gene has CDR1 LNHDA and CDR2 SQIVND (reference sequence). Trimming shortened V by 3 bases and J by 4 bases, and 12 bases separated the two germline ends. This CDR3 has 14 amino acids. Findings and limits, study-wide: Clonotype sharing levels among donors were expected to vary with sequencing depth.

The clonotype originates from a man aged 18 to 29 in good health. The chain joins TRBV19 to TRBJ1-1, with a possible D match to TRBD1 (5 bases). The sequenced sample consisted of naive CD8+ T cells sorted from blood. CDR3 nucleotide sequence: TGTGCCAGTAGTATCCTAGGGACCTCCACTGAAGCTTTCTTT. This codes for CASSILGTSTEAFF.